This TCR beta chain stems from a study of identical twins. Each cDNA held unique molecular identifiers, and template switching gave it a universal primer site. TCRdb re-called the 5' RACE reads with MiXCR, one entry per CDR3 protein. The sample contains about 480,000 distinct CDR3 sequences, more than 13% of which appear only once. This clonotype has a handful of counts. Germline V gene data show CDR1 as MNHEY and CDR2 as SMNVEV (reference sequence). The ends were cut back, 3 bases at V and 0 bases at J, with 15 bases in the middle. This CDR3 is 17 amino acids long. This same sample was also part of a study on yellow fever vaccine responses in identical twins.

The chain combines TRBV27 with TRBJ1-5; maybe TRBD1 (5 bases). The TCR comes from a woman younger than 35 in good health. Sample: CD4+ T cells sorted from blood. The chain's CDR3 is CASSFARGRDSNQPQHF. In nucleotides, the CDR3 is TGTGCCAGCAGTTTCGCCCGGGGGAGGGATAGCAATCAGCCCCAGCATTTT.